This TCR beta chain derives from a study of CD8 T cells in ankylosing spondylitis. 5'-RACE, quantitative and with molecular barcodes, yielded the TCR beta libraries. TCRdb reprocessed the 5' RACE reads with MiXCR, giving one entry per CDR3 protein. The table includes approximately 260,000 distinct CDR3 sequences, roughly 8.6% detected once. This clonotype was counted ten times or more. The CDR3 has 14 amino acids. Between the trimmed V and J ends, which lost 3 bases and 0 bases, there was a span of 11 bases. The germline gives CDR1 GTSNPN, CDR2 SVGIG (reference sequence). The chain uses TRBV30 and TRBJ1-2; the D is unclear. This clonotype originated in a male donor with ankylosing spondylitis or in good health (not recorded which). Sequencing input: blood, either unsorted or a sorted T cell fraction (not recorded which). The CDR3 region is CAWRTEGANYGYTF. The CDR3 nucleotides are TGTGCCTGGAGAACGGAGGGTGCTAACTATGGCTACACCTTC.